This T cell receptor beta chain was identified in a study of blood T cell repertoires in COVID-19. The germline V gene encodes CDR1 MNHEY and CDR2 SVGEGT. The CDR3 totals 18 residues. Trimming stripped 0 bases from V and 0 bases from J, with 14 bases between. Libraries were prepared by immunoSEQ multiplex PCR; TCRdb keeps only in-frame clonotypes and omits some of them. Of 150,000 to 200,000 clones in the sample, roughly four fifths were seen once. The sequenced sample consisted of peripheral blood. This clonotype was obtained from a human donor in a cohort sampled during active COVID-19. The chain joins TRBV6-2 or TRBV6-3 to TRBJ2-2; a possible D gene is TRBD2 (6 bases). CDR3 loop: CASSYSEPGGSNTGELFF. In DNA, the CDR3 is TGTGCCAGCAGTTACTCAGAACCCGGGGGTTCGAACACCGGGGAGCTGTTTTTT.